The clone carrying this TCR beta chain turned up a few times. The antigen is not known. This sample is part of a study of T cells in Graves' hyperthyroidism and ophthalmopathy. Findings and caveats of the study: Among clonotypes expanded in thyroid above 0.001, most were also found in blood.

There were TCR beta CDR3 regions amplified from RNA transcripts. Carried out on the TCR CDR3, a first-round RT-PCR used the HTBI primer set. TCRdb used MiXCR to reprocess the multiplex PCR reads, holding one entry per CDR3 protein. The sample includes 300,000 or so distinct CDR3 sequences, roughly 21% of them seen just once. The CDR3 is 14 residues long. V was shortened by 5 bases and J by 1 base, with 12 bases between the two germline ends. Germline CDR1 SGHRS, CDR2 YFSETQ. The chain employs TRBV5-1 and TRBJ2-5; D is unclear. Sequencing input: blood. The receptor's source is a woman in her fifties or sixties with Graves' hyperthyroidism. CDR3 residues: CASSFPTVQETQYF. Written as DNA, the CDR3 is TGCGCCAGCAGTTTCCCGACGGTCCAAGAGACCCAGTACTTC.